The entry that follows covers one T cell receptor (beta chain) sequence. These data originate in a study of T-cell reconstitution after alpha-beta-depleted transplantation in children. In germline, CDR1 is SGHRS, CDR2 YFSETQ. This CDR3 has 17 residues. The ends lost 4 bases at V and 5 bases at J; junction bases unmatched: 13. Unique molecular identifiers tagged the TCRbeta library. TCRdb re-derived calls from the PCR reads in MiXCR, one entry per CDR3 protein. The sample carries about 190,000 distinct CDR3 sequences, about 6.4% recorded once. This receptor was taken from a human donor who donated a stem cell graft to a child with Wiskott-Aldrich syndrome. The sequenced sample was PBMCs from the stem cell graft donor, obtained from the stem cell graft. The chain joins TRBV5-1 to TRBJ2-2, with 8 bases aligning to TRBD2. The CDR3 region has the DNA TGCGCCAGCAGCCGGAGGGCGGGGGGCTTCGGGACCGGGGAGCTGTTTTTT. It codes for CASSRRAGGFGTGELFF.